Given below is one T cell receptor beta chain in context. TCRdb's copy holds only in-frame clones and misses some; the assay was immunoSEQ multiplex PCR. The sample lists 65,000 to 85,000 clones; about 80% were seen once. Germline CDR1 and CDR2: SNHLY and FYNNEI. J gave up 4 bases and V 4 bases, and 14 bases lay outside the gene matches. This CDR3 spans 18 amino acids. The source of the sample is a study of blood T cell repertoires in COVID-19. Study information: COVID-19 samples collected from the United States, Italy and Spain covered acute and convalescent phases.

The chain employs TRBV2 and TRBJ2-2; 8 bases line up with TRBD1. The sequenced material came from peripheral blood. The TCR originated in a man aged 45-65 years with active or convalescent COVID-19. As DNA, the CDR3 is TGTGCCAGCAGTGTATATGCGGGGACAGGAATCGGCACCGGGGAGCTGTTTTTT. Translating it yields CASSVYAGTGIGTGELFF.